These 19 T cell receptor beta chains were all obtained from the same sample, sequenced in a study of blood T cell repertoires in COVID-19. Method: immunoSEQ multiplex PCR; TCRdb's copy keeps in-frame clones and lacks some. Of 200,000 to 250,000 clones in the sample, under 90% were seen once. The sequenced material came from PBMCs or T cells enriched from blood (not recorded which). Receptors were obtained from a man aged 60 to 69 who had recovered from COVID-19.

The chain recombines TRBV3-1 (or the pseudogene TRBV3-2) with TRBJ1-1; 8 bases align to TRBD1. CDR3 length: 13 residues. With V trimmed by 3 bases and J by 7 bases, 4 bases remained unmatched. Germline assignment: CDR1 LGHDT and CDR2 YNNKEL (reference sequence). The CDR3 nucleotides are TGTGCCAGCAGCCAGCCGACAGGGGTTGAAGCTTTCTTT. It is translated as CASSQPTGVEAFF.

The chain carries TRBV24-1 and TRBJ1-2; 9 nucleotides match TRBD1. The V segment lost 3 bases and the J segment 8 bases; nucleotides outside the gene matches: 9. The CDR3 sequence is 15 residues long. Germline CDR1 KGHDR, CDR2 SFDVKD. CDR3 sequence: CATSDATGGAEGYTF. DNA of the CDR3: TGTGCCACCAGTGATGCCACAGGGGGCGCAGAGGGCTACACCTTC.

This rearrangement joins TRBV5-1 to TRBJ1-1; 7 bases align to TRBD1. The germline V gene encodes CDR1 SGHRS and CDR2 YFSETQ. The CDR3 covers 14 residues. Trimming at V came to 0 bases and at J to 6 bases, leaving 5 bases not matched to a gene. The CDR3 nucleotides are TGCGCCAGCAGCTTGGAGGGGGCGGTATCTGAAGCTTTCTTT. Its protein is CASSLEGAVSEAFF.

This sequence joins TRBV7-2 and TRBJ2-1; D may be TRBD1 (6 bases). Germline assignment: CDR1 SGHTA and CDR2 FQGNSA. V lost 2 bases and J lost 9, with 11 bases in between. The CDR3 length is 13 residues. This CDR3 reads CASSLSQGFEQFF. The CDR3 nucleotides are TGTGCCAGCAGCTTATCACAGGGATTTGAGCAGTTCTTC.

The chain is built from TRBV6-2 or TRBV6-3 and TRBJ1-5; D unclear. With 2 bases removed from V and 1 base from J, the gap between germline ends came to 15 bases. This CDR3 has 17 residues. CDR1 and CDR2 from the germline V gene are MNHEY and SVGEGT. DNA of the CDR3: TGTGCCAGCAGTTACCCAGGCTCGGAAGGAAGCAATCAGCCCCAGCATTTT. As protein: CASSYPGSEGSNQPQHF.

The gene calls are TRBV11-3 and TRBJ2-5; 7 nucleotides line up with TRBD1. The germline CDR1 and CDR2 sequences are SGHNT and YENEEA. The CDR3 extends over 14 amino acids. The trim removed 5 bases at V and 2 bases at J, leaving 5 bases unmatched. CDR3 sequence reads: CASSGGQYQETQYF. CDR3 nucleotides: TGTGCCAGCAGCGGGGGACAGTATCAAGAGACCCAGTACTTC.

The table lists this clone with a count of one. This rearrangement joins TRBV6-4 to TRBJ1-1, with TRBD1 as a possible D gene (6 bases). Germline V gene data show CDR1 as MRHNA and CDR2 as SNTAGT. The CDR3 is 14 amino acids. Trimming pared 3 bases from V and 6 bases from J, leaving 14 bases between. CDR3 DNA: TGTGCCAGCAGTGATGGGGGCTCGGGCGCTGAAGCTTTCTTT. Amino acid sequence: CASSDGGSGAEAFF.

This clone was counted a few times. The CDR3 coding sequence is TGTGCCAGCAGTGGCAATCCAGGGGGCTCTGGCTACACCTTC. It yields the protein CASSGNPGGSGYTF. The chain carries TRBV28 and TRBJ1-2, with 8 bases matching TRBD1. Germline V gives CDR1 MDHEN, CDR2 SYDVKM. This CDR3 spans 14 amino acids. V gave up 5 bases and J gave up 7 bases; unmatched junction bases: 9.

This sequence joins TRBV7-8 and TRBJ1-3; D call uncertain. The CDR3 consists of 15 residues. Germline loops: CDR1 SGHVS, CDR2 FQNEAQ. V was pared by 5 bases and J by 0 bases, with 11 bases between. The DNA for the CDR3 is TGTGCCAGCAGCCTCCAAGAGTACTCTGGAAACACCATATATTTT. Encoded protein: CASSLQEYSGNTIYF.

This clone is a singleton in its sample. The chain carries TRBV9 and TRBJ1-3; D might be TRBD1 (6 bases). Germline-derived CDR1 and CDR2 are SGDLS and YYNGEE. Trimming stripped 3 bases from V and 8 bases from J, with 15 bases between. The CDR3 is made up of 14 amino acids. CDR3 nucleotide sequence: TGTGCCAGCAGCGGCCCACAGGGTACGGACACCATATATTTT. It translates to CASSGPQGTDTIYF. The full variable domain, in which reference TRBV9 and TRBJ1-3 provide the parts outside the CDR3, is DSGVTQTPKHLITATGQRVTLRCSPRSGDLSVYWYQQSLDQGLQFLIQYYNGEERAKGNILERFSAQQFPDLHSELNLSSLELGDSALYFCASSGPQGTDTIYFGEGSWLTVV.

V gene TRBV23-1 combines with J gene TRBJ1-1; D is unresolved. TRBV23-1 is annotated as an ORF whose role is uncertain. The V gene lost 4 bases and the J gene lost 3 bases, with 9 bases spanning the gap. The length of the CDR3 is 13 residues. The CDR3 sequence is CASSLGRDTEAFF. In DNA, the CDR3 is TGCGCCAGCAGTCTAGGGAGGGACACTGAAGCTTTCTTT.

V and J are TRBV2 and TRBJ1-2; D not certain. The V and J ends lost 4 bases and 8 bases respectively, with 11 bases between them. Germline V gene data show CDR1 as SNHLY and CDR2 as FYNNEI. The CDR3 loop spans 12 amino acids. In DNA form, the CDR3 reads TGTGCCAGCAGTGCGGGGTATGGCGGCTACACCTTC. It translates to CASSAGYGGYTF. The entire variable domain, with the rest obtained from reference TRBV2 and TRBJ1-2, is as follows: EPEVTQTPSHQVTQMGQEVILRCVPISNHLYFYWYRQILGQKVEFLVSFYNNEISEKSEIFDDQFSVERPDGSNFTLKIRSTKLEDSAMYFCASSAGYGGYTFGSGTRLTVV.

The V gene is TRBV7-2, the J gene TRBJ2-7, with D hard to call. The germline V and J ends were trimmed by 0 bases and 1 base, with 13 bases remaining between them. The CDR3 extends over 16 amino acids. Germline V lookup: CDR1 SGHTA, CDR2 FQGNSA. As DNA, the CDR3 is TGTGCCAGCAGCTTAGCCCCTCCCGCAGTATCCTACGAGCAGTACTTC. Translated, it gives CASSLAPPAVSYEQYF.

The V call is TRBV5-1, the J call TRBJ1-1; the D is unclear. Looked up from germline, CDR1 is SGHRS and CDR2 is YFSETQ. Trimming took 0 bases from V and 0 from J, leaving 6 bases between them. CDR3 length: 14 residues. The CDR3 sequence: CASSLDVLNTEAFF. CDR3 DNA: TGCGCCAGCAGCTTGGATGTATTGAACACTGAAGCTTTCTTT.

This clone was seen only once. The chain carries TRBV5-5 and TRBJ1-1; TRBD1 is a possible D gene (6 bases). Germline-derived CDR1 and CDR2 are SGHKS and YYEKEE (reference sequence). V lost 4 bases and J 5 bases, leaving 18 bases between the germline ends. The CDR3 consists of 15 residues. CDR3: CASSLPGGARTEAFF. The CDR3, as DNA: TGTGCCAGCAGCCTCCCGGGGGGCGCGCGTACTGAAGCTTTCTTT.

CDR3 sequence: CASSYTVNTEAFF. The CDR3 bases are TGTGCCAGCAGCTATACAGTGAACACTGAAGCTTTCTTT. The V call is TRBV5-6, the J call TRBJ1-1; D uncertain. CDR1 and CDR2 (germline): SGHDT, YYEEEE. The CDR3 spans 13 residues. V shed 3 bases and J shed 0 bases, with 6 bases lying between them.

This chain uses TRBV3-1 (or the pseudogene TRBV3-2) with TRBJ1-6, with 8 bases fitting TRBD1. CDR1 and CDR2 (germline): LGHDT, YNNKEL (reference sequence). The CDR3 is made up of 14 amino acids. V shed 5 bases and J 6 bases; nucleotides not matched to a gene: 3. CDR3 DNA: TGTGCCAGCAGCACAGGGGGTGGTAATTCACCCCTCCACTTT. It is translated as CASSTGGGNSPLHF.

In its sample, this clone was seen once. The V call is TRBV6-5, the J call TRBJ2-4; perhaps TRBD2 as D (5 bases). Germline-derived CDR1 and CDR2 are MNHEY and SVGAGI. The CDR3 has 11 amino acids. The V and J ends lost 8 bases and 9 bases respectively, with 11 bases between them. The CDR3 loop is CASSKEGIQYF. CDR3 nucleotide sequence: TGTGCCAGCTCCAAAGAGGGCATTCAGTACTTC.

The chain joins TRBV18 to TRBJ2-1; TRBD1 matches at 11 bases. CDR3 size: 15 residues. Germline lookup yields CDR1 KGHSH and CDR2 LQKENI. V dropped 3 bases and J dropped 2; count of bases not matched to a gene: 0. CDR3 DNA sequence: TGTGCCAGCTCACCGGGACAGGGGGCCTACAATGAGCAGTTCTTC. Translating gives CASSPGQGAYNEQFF.